This T cell receptor (beta chain) comes out of a study of blood T cell repertoires in COVID-19. The overall study: Some COVID-19 samples were acute and others convalescent; all came from the United States, Italy and Spain. From T cells, B-cell-depleted T cells, or PBMCs came the material, which was cDNA or gDNA.

CDR1 SEHNR and CDR2 FQNEAQ come from the germline V gene (reference sequence). The CDR3 extends over 11 amino acids. V was pared by 4 bases and J by 15 bases, with 12 bases between. Original analysis: Reference gene primer amplification gave nucleated cell count estimates. Sequenced by immunoSEQ multiplex PCR; TCRdb stores in-frame clones only, minus some. V and J calls and clone size come straight from that table; D and trimming were deduced from the DNA. The table includes around 230,000 clones, around 86% detected once. Sequencing was done on a sample of PBMCs or T cells enriched from blood (not recorded which). The TCR was taken from a woman aged 35 to 49 with acute COVID-19. This rearrangement joins TRBV7-9 to TRBJ2-2; D is undetermined. DNA for the CDR3: TGTGCCAGCAGCTCTTCAACCGACTTGTTTTTT. Its translation: CASSSSTDLFF.